This T cell receptor delta chain came from a study of delta chains in infants with herpesvirus infections. Study as a whole: Postnatally CMV-infected infants were checked for a public fetal Vdelta1/Vgamma8 clonotype. Study results and caveats: Among about 17 CMV-infected infants, a few showed the public Vdelta1 clonotype. Among Vdelta1 cells, the public clonotype apparently waned within roughly 8 weeks.

Gamma-chain- and delta-chain-specific primers converted PBMC RNA into TCR cDNA. TCRdb reanalysed the RT-PCR reads via CATT. The table records over a thousand delta-chain clones, 8.2% of them present only once. Germline loops: CDR1 TSWWSYY, CDR2 QGS. The V gene end was trimmed by 1 base and the J gene end by 4 bases; junction bases not matched to a gene: 25. The CDR3 contains 22 residues. This clone is deemed large. The antigen is not known. The input for sequencing was peripheral blood, taken at time point 2 of longitudinal follow-up. The chain has TRDV1 and TRDJ1, with 9 positions matching TRDD2. The clonotype comes from a human donor who was a Ugandan infant, either HIV-exposed or HIV-unexposed (not recorded which). CDR3 nucleotide sequence: TGTGCTCTTGGGGAACGAGACCCTTCCTACGTCTGGGGGGCCCTAAGGGGCGATAAACTCATCTTT. Amino acids: CALGERDPSYVWGALRGDKLIF.